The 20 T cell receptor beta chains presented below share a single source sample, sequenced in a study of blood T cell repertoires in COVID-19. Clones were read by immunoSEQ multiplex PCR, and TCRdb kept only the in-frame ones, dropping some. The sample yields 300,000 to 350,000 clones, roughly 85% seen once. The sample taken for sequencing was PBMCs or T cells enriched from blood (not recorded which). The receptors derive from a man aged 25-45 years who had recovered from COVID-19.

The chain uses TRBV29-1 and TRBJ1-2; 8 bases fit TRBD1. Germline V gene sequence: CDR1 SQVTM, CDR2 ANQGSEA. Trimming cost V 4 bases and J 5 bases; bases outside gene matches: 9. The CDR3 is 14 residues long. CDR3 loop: CSVVSRTGRYGYTF. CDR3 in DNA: TGCAGCGTTGTCTCGAGGACAGGGCGGTATGGCTACACCTTC.

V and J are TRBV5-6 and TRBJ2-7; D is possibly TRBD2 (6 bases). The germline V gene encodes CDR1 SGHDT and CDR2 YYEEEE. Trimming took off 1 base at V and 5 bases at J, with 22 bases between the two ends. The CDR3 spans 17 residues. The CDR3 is CASSLSRVLYSGDEQYF. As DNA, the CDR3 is TGTGCCAGCAGCTTGAGTAGAGTATTATATTCGGGGGACGAGCAGTACTTC.

The CDR3 DNA reads TGTGCCAGCAGCCAAACCTACAGGGGGGGGCTGTTTTTT. It specifies CASSQTYRGGLFF. This chain connects TRBV6-5 to TRBJ1-4; 8 positions match TRBD1. This CDR3 is built from 13 residues. Germline V gene sequence: CDR1 MNHEY, CDR2 SVGAGI. J gave up 14 bases and V 6 bases, and 11 bases lay outside the gene matches.

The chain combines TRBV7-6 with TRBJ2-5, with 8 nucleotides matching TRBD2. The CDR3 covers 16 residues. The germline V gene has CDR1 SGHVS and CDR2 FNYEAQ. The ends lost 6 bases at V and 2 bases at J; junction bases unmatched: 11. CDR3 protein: CASRQSAGTSQETQYF. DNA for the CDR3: TGTGCCAGCAGGCAATCTGCCGGGACTAGTCAAGAGACCCAGTACTTC. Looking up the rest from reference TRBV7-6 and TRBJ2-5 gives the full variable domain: GAGVSQSPRYKVTKRGQDVALRCDPISGHVSLYWYRQALGQGPEFLTYFNYEAQQDKSGLPNDRFSAERPEGSISTLTIQRTEQRDSAMYRCASRQSAGTSQETQYFGPGTRLLVL.

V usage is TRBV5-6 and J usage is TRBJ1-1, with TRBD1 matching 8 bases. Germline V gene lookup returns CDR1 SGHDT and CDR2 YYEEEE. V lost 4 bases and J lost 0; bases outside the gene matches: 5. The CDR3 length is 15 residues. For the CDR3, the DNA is TGTGCCAGCAGCCGAGGACAGGGATTGAACACTGAAGCTTTCTTT. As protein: CASSRGQGLNTEAFF.

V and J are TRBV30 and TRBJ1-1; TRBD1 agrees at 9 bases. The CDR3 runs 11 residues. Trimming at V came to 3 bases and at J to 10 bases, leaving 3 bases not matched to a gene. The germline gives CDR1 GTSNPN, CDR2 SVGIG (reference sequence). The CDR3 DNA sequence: TGTGCCTGGAGGCTGGGACAGGGAGCTTTCTTT. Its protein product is CAWRLGQGAFF.

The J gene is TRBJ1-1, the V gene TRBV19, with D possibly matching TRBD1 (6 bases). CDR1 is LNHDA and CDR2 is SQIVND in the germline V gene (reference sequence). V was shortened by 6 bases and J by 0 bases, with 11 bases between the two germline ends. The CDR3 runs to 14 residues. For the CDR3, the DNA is TGTGCCAGTAGAAAGGACAGATTGAACACTGAAGCTTTCTTT. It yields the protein CASRKDRLNTEAFF.

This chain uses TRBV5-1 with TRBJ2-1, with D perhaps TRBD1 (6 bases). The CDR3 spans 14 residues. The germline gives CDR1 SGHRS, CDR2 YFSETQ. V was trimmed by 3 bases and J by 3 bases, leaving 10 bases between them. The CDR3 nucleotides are TGCGCCAGCAGCTCACAGGGTAACTACAATGAGCAGTTCTTC. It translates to CASSSQGNYNEQFF.

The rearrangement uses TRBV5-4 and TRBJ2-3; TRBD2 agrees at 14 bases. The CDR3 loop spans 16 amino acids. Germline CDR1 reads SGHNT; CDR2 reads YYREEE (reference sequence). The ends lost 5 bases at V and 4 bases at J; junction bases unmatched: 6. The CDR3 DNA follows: TGTGCCAGCAGGACTAGCGGGGGGGCCTTATCAGATACGCAGTATTTT. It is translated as CASRTSGGALSDTQYF.

The CDR3 here is CASGGGYTGELFF. CDR3 DNA: TGTGCCAGCGGCGGGGGATACACCGGGGAGCTGTTTTTT. The chain couples TRBV2 to TRBJ2-2; 7 positions agree with TRBD2. The V and J ends lost 8 bases and 3 bases, in that order; junction bases with no gene match: 3. The CDR3 contains 13 residues. Germline assignment: CDR1 SNHLY and CDR2 FYNNEI.

The CDR3 reads CSVNFGSGGTDTQYF. The CDR3 bases are TGCAGCGTTAATTTTGGGAGCGGGGGCACAGATACGCAGTATTTT. The genes are TRBV29-1 and TRBJ2-3, with 7 nucleotides matching TRBD2. The trim removed 5 bases at V and 1 base at J, leaving 9 bases unmatched. The V gene's germline CDR1 is SQVTM and CDR2 ANQGSEA. This CDR3 spans 15 amino acids.

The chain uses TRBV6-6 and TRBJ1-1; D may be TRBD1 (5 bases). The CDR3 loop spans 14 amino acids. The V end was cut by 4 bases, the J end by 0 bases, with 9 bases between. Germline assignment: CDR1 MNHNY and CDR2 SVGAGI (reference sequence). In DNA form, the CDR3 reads TGTGCCAGCAGTTGGGGGGGGGTGAACACTGAAGCTTTCTTT. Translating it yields CASSWGGVNTEAFF.

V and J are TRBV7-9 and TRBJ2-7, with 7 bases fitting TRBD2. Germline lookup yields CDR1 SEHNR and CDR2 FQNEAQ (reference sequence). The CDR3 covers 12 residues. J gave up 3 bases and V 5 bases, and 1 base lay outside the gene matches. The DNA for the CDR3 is TGTGCCAGCAGCCGGACTAGCTACGAGCAGTACTTC. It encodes CASSRTSYEQYF.

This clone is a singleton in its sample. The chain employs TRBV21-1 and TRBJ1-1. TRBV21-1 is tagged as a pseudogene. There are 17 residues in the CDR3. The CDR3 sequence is CASSSSGRVVRNTEAFF. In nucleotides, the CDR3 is TGTGCCAGCAGTTCCTCAGGGAGGGTTGTCAGAAACACTGAAGCTTTCTTT.

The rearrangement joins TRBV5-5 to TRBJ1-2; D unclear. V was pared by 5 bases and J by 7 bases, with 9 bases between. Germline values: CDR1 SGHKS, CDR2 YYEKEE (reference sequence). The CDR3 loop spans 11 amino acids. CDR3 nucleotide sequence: TGTGCCAGCAGTCTAGGTGGTGGCTACACCTTC. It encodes CASSLGGGYTF.

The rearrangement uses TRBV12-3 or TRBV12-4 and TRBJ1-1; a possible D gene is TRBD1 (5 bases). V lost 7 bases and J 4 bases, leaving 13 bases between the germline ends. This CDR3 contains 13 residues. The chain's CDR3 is CASILGGGTEAFF. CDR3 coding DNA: TGTGCCAGCATCCTCGGCGGGGGCACTGAAGCTTTCTTT.

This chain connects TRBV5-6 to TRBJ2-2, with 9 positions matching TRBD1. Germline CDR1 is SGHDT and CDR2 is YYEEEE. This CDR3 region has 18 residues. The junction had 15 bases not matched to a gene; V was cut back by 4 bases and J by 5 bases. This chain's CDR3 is CASSPSWAKDRGTGELFF. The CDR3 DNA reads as TGTGCCAGCAGCCCGAGCTGGGCGAAGGACAGGGGAACCGGGGAGCTGTTTTTT.

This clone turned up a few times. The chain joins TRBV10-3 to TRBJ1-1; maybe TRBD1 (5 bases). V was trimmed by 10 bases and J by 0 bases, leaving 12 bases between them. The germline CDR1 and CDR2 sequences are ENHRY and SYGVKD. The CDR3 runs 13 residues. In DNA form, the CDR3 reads TGTGCCACCGGGACTGCGATGAACACTGAAGCTTTCTTT. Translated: CATGTAMNTEAFF.

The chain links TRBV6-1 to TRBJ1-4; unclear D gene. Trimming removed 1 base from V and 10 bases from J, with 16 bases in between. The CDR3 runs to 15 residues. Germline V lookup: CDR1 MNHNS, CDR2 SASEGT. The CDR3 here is CASSEVLVEAAKLFF. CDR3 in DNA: TGTGCCAGCAGTGAAGTGTTGGTTGAAGCGGCAAAACTGTTTTTT.

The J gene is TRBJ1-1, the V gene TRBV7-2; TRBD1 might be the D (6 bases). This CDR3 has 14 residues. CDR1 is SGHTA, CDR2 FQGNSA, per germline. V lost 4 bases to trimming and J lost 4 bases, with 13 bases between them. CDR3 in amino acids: CASSSAGGRTEAFF. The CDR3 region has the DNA TGTGCCAGCAGCTCAGCGGGGGGGCGCACTGAAGCTTTCTTT.